This T cell receptor beta chain came from a study of T cells in localized non-small cell lung cancer. Generated by immunoSEQ multiplex PCR, the TCRdb table keeps only in-frame clones and is missing some. The sample has 45,000 to 60,000 clones; roughly four fifths are singletons. The origin of this receptor is an older female donor with stage II squamous cell lung carcinoma. The sequenced sample was peripheral blood, obtained before any cancer treatment.

The CDR3 DNA reads TGTGCCAGCTCACCAAGGGAGGAGGGCATTCAGTACTTC. Translation: CASSPREEGIQYF. This chain links TRBV18 with TRBJ2-4; D might be TRBD2 (6 bases). The CDR3 spans 13 residues. CDR1 is KGHSH and CDR2 is LQKENI in the germline V gene. V gave up 2 bases and J gave up 9 bases, with 11 bases separating them.